These 15 T cell receptor beta chains originate from one sample sequenced in a study of blood T cell repertoires in COVID-19. TCRdb's copy holds only in-frame clones and misses some; the assay was immunoSEQ multiplex PCR. The sample yields fewer than 200,000 clones, approximately 82% seen once. The sequencing input was PBMCs or T cells enriched from blood (not recorded which). Receptor source: a woman aged 50 to 65 who had recovered from COVID-19.

This chain joins TRBV19 and TRBJ1-1; D possibly corresponds to TRBD1 (5 bases). The germline V gene has CDR1 LNHDA and CDR2 SQIVND (reference sequence). Trimming stripped 10 bases from V and 3 bases from J, with 12 bases between. The CDR3 sequence is 12 residues long. The CDR3 is CATAWGDTEAFF. The DNA of the CDR3 is TGTGCCACCGCCTGGGGGGACACTGAAGCTTTCTTT.

V usage is TRBV10-2 and J usage is TRBJ2-1, with 8 positions matching TRBD2. The V gene end was trimmed by 8 bases and the J gene end by 1 base; junction bases not matched to a gene: 7. The germline V gene has CDR1 WSHSY and CDR2 SAAADI. The CDR3 spans 15 residues. The DNA of the CDR3 is TGCGCCAGCGGGCATGGCGGGGGGTCCTACAATGAGCAGTTCTTC. Its protein is CASGHGGGSYNEQFF.

The chain recombines TRBV7-8 with TRBJ1-3; possibly TRBD1 for D (6 bases). In germline, CDR1 is SGHVS, CDR2 FQNEAQ. The CDR3 consists of 15 residues. The V end was cut by 5 bases, the J end by 5 bases, with 16 bases between. Here the CDR3 reads CASSASRDTRNTIYF. CDR3 sequence (DNA): TGTGCCAGCAGCGCCTCCCGGGACACAAGAAACACCATATATTTT.

The J gene is TRBJ1-1, the V gene TRBV10-3; D gene ambiguous. Trimming cost V 2 bases and J 8 bases, with 12 bases left between them. The CDR3 consists of 13 residues. Per germline, CDR1 ENHRY and CDR2 SYGVKD. Here the CDR3 reads CAISENQVLEAFF. Here the CDR3 DNA reads TGTGCCATCAGTGAGAATCAGGTTTTGGAAGCTTTCTTT.

V is TRBV7-9 and J is TRBJ1-1; TRBD1 might be the D (5 bases). The CDR3 spans 14 residues. Trimming removed 3 bases from V and 6 bases from J, with 14 bases in between. Germline loops: CDR1 SEHNR, CDR2 FQNEAQ (reference sequence). CDR3 coding DNA: TGTGCCAGCAGCTTGAAGACAGATGGGGCTGAAGCTTTCTTT. Translation gives CASSLKTDGAEAFF.

This clone has just a few counts. The chain combines TRBV15 with TRBJ2-1; 15 bases align to TRBD2. Germline trimming cut 0 bases from V and 9 bases from J; bases unmatched to any gene: 12. The CDR3 totals 19 residues. Germline V CDR1 and CDR2: LNHNV, YYDKDF (reference sequence). The CDR3 region is CATSREGGLAGGPSIEQFF. Written as DNA, the CDR3 is TGTGCCACCAGCAGAGAGGGCGGACTAGCGGGAGGGCCGAGCATTGAGCAGTTCTTC. The entire variable domain, with the rest obtained from reference TRBV15 and TRBJ2-1, is as follows: DAMVIQNPRYQVTQFGKPVTLSCSQTLNHNVMYWYQQKSSQAPKLLFHYYDKDFNNEADTPDNFQSRRPNTSFCFLDIRSPGLGDTAMYLCATSREGGLAGGPSIEQFFGPGTRLTVL.

The DNA for the CDR3 is TGTGCCAGCAGCCAAATGGGACTTCCATTCTCCTACGAGCAGTACTTC. Protein sequence: CASSQMGLPFSYEQYF. V gene TRBV3-1 (or the pseudogene TRBV3-2) combines with J gene TRBJ2-7, with D possibly TRBD2 on 6 matching bases. Trimming left V 2 bases short and J 0 bases short, with 14 bases between. The CDR3 runs to 16 residues. The germline V gene has CDR1 LGHDT and CDR2 YNNKEL (reference sequence).

The chain links TRBV20-1 to TRBJ2-7; D is undetermined. V lost 5 bases to trimming and J lost 4 bases, with 9 bases between them. Germline V gene data show CDR1 as DFQATT and CDR2 as SNEGSKA (reference sequence). The length of the CDR3 is 11 residues. The CDR3 loop is CSAPRAYEQYF. The CDR3 DNA reads TGCAGTGCTCCAAGAGCATACGAGCAGTACTTC.

This sequence joins TRBV6-5 and TRBJ2-1; D is undetermined. V lost 6 bases and J lost 4, with 4 bases in between. Germline loops: CDR1 MNHEY, CDR2 SVGAGI. The CDR3 extends over 11 amino acids. The CDR3 is CASSRYNEQFF. The CDR3 bases are TGTGCCAGCAGCCGTTACAATGAGCAGTTCTTC.

The chain employs TRBV5-1 and TRBJ1-1; the match to TRBD1 covers 8 bases. Germline CDR1 and CDR2: SGHRS and YFSETQ. This CDR3 has 14 amino acids. Trimming took 5 bases from V and 1 from J; bases not matched to a gene: 4. The CDR3 reads CASRQGQGNTEAFF. CDR3 in DNA: TGCGCCAGCAGACAAGGACAGGGGAACACTGAAGCTTTCTTT.

This clone was observed a handful of times. This rearrangement joins TRBV29-1 to TRBJ1-1, with D unresolved. V was clipped by 6 bases and J by 1 base, with 15 bases between them. The CDR3 consists of 14 residues. Germline CDR1 SQVTM, CDR2 ANQGSEA. The CDR3: CSVERQLTNTEAFF. The CDR3 DNA follows: TGCAGCGTCGAGAGGCAGTTAACGAACACTGAAGCTTTCTTT.

The rearrangement links TRBV18 to TRBJ2-7, with D possibly matching TRBD1 (6 bases). Trimming stripped 3 bases from V and 5 bases from J, with 17 bases between. This CDR3 region has 15 residues. CDR1 KGHSH and CDR2 LQKENI come from the germline V gene. CDR3 sequence reads: CASSPSQGARNEQYF. The CDR3 DNA is TGTGCCAGCTCACCCTCACAGGGAGCAAGGAACGAGCAGTACTTC.

J is TRBJ2-3 and V is TRBV7-2; tentatively, D is TRBD2 (6 bases). The CDR3 consists of 12 residues. V lost 4 bases, J lost 5 bases, and 7 bases lay in between. Germline V gene lookup returns CDR1 SGHTA and CDR2 FQGNSA. The CDR3 here is CASSSGGDTQYF. CDR3 in DNA: TGTGCCAGCAGCTCCGGGGGAGATACGCAGTATTTT.

V and J are TRBV2 and TRBJ2-3; a weak D match, TRBD2 (5 bases). With 6 bases removed from V and 11 bases from J, the gap between germline ends came to 15 bases. There are 12 residues in the CDR3. Germline V gives CDR1 SNHLY, CDR2 FYNNEI. CDR3 amino acids: CASRIEGLRQYF. CDR3 nucleotides: TGTGCCAGCAGAATAGAGGGCCTGAGGCAGTATTTT. The entire variable domain, with the rest obtained from reference TRBV2 and TRBJ2-3, is as follows: EPEVTQTPSHQVTQMGQEVILRCVPISNHLYFYWYRQILGQKVEFLVSFYNNEISEKSEIFDDQFSVERPDGSNFTLKIRSTKLEDSAMYFCASRIEGLRQYFGPGTRLTVL.

This clone was counted a single time. J is TRBJ2-7 and V is TRBV28; possibly TRBD1 for D (6 bases). The CDR3 spans 15 residues. The V and J ends lost 6 bases and 2 bases respectively, with 17 bases between them. Germline V lookup: CDR1 MDHEN, CDR2 SYDVKM. The CDR3 region has the DNA TGTGCCAGCAGCCCCGACCTGACAGGAGCCTACGAGCAGTACTTC. Translated, it gives CASSPDLTGAYEQYF.